The TCR beta chain described here comes from a study of shared clonotypes between healthy human individuals. Study as a whole: Three plates were used per donor for CD4 naive, three for CD4 memory, two for CD8 naive and one for CD8 memory.

The CDR3 spans 17 residues. Germline CDR1 SGHVS, CDR2 FNYEAQ. Unmatched junction bases numbered 7, after V lost 1 base and J lost 5 bases. Repertoires were generated with immunoSEQ multiplex PCR, while TCRdb's copy carries only in-frame clones and drops some. The data contain 650,000 to 750,000 clones, more than 70% of them singletons. Material for sequencing was memory CD4+ T cells sorted from blood. The subset denotes: CD45RA-negative fraction. V gene TRBV7-6 combines with J gene TRBJ2-7, with TRBD2 matching 14 bases. The clonotype originates from a woman in her thirties in good health. CDR3 residues: CASSLGGTSGRVDEQYF. In DNA form, the CDR3 reads TGTGCCAGCAGCTTAGGAGGGACTAGCGGGAGAGTGGACGAGCAGTACTTC.